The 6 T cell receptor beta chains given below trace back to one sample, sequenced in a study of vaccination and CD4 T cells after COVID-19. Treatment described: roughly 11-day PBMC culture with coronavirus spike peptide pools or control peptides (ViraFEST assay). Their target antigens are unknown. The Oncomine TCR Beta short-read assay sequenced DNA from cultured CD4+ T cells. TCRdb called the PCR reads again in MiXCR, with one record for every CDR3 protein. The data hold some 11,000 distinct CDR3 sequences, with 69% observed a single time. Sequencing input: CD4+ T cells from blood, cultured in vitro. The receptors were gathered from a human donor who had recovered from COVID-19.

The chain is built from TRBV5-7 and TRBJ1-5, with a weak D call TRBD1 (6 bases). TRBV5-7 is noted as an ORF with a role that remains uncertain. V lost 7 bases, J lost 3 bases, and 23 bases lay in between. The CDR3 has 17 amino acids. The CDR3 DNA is TGTGCCAGCTCACACCGATACTATACAGGGTACAATCAGCCCCAGCATTTT. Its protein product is CASSHRYYTGYNQPQHF.

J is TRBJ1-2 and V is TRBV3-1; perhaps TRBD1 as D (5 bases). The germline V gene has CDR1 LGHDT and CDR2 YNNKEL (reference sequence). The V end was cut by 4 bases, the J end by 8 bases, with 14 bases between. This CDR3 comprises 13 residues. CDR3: CASSPRGTRGYTF. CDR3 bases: TGTGCCAGCAGCCCTCGCGGGACCCGGGGCTACACCTTC.

CDR3 region: CASSPLGGPNTGELFF. Written as DNA, the CDR3 is TGCGCCAGCAGCCCGCTAGGGGGGCCGAACACCGGGGAGCTGTTTTTT. This chain links TRBV5-1 with TRBJ2-2; D may be TRBD1 or TRBD2 (6 bases each). Trimming stripped 4 bases from V and 0 bases from J, with 13 bases between. The CDR3 runs to 16 residues. Germline V CDR1 and CDR2: SGHRS, YFSETQ.

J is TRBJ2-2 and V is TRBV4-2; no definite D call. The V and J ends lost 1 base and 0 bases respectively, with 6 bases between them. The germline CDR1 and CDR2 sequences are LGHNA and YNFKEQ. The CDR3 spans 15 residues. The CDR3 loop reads CASSQGPSNTGELFF. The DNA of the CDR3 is TGTGCCAGCAGCCAAGGGCCTTCGAACACCGGGGAGCTGTTTTTT.

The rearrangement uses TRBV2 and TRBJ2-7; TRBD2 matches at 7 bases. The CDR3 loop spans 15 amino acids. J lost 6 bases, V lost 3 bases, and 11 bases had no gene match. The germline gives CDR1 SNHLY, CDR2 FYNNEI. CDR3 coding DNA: TGTGCCAGCAGTGAGGCCACCGGGAGGACGACCGAGCAGTACTTC. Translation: CASSEATGRTTEQYF.

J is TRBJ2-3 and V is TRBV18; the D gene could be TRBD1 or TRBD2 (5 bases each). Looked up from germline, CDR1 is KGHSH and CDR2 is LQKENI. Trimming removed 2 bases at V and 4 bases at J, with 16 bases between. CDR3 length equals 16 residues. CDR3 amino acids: CASSPKRQGSADTQYF. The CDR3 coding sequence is TGTGCCAGCTCACCAAAGCGCCAGGGTAGCGCAGATACGCAGTATTTT.